Presented here are 20 T cell receptor beta chains from one specimen sequenced in a study of CD8 T cells in ankylosing spondylitis. Findings and limits, study-wide: What appeared characteristic of ankylosing spondylitis blood was a TCR beta motif of several highly homologous variants.

Via MiXCR, TCRdb re-called the 5' RACE reads, giving one row per CDR3 protein. The table shows under 850,000 distinct CDR3 sequences, with roughly 20% occurring only once. The antigens for these receptors are not known. Sample: blood, either unsorted or a sorted T cell fraction (not recorded which). The receptors originated from a male donor with ankylosing spondylitis.

The chain carries TRBV28 and TRBJ1-5, with 8 bases fitting TRBD1. This CDR3 contains 14 residues. V gave up 3 bases and J gave up 6 bases; unmatched junction bases: 4. Germline CDR1 and CDR2: MDHEN and SYDVKM. This CDR3 is CASSLTGEGQPQHF. CDR3 DNA sequence: TGTGCCAGCAGTTTGACAGGGGAAGGTCAGCCCCAGCATTTT.

The chain uses TRBV4-3 and TRBJ2-5, with a possible D match to TRBD1 (5 bases). V was shortened by 0 bases and J by 5 bases, with 22 bases between the two germline ends. Germline V gene sequence: CDR1 LGHNA, CDR2 YSLEER. This CDR3 is built from 18 residues. In DNA form, the CDR3 reads TGCGCCAGCAGCCAAGATTTAACCTATCAGGGCCCAGGGGAGACCCAGTACTTC. Its protein is CASSQDLTYQGPGETQYF.

The chain couples TRBV29-1 to TRBJ2-1; TRBD1 or TRBD2 may be the D gene (5 bases each). Germline CDR1 is SQVTM and CDR2 is ANQGSEA. This CDR3 is 12 amino acids long. V was cut by 7 bases and J by 7 bases, with 14 bases left in between. The CDR3 region is CSEGPGENEQFF. The CDR3 DNA is TGCAGCGAGGGACCCGGCGAGAATGAGCAGTTCTTC.

The rearrangement uses TRBV24-1 and TRBJ2-3; unclear D gene. The CDR3 contains 13 residues. Germline V CDR1 and CDR2: KGHDR, SFDVKD. Deletions cut 3 bases from V and 3 bases from J, with 6 bases between. CDR3 DNA: TGTGCCACCAGTGATCCGTTTACAGATACGCAGTATTTT. Translation gives CATSDPFTDTQYF.

The table lists this clonotype with a few counts. The rearrangement joins TRBV6-2 or TRBV6-3 to TRBJ2-7; D remains unclear. The CDR3 has 15 residues. V lost 6 bases and J 4 bases, leaving 19 bases between the germline ends. Germline V gives CDR1 MNHEY, CDR2 SVGEGT. The CDR3 spells CASSLKTAHYYEQYF. The CDR3 DNA is TGTGCCAGCAGCCTAAAGACGGCACACTATTACGAGCAGTACTTC.

This clonotype was recorded a few times. V and J are TRBV6-5 and TRBJ1-1; possible D gene TRBD1, 5 bases. Trimming stripped 7 bases from V and 2 bases from J, with 17 bases between. Per germline, CDR1 MNHEY and CDR2 SVGAGI. CDR3 length: 15 amino acids. The CDR3 is CASKPGASRNTEAFF. The CDR3 nucleotides are TGTGCCAGCAAGCCCGGGGCTTCACGTAACACTGAAGCTTTCTTT.

This clonotype was counted ten times or more. The chain combines TRBV12-3 or TRBV12-4 with TRBJ2-3, with a tentative D call TRBD1 (5 bases). The length of the CDR3 is 17 residues. The V end lost 4 bases, the J end lost 0 bases, and 17 bases lay between the germline ends. The CDR3 DNA follows: TGTGCCAGCAGTTCACAAATCAATAGGGGCAGCACAGATACGCAGTATTTT. Translated, it gives CASSSQINRGSTDTQYF.

The V gene is TRBV3-1, the J gene TRBJ1-1; 8 bases line up with TRBD1. This CDR3 is 16 amino acids long. From germline, CDR1 is LGHDT and CDR2 YNNKEL (reference sequence). The V and J ends lost 1 base and 2 bases, in that order; junction bases with no gene match: 6. CDR3 in amino acids: CASSQGRTGPNTEAFF. CDR3 sequence (DNA): TGTGCCAGCAGCCAAGGTAGGACAGGGCCCAACACTGAAGCTTTCTTT.

This clonotype was seen a handful of times. V usage is TRBV5-1 and J usage is TRBJ2-2; TRBD2 matches at 11 bases. Per the germline V gene, CDR1 is SGHRS and CDR2 is YFSETQ. J lost 5 bases, V lost 4 bases, and 7 bases had no gene match. The CDR3 length is 16 residues. The CDR3 here is CASSPGTSGLTGELFF. In DNA, the CDR3 is TGCGCCAGCAGCCCCGGGACTAGCGGACTGACCGGGGAGCTGTTTTTT.

This clonotype was detected only a few times. This chain connects TRBV4-2 to TRBJ1-5; D perhaps matches TRBD1 (5 bases). With 2 bases removed from V and 1 base from J, the gap between germline ends came to 9 bases. The CDR3 sequence is 15 residues long. Germline values: CDR1 LGHNA, CDR2 YNFKEQ. The CDR3 DNA reads TGTGCCAGCAGCCAATACCGGGACAGCAATCAGCCCCAGCATTTT. This gives the protein CASSQYRDSNQPQHF.

This clonotype was seen more than once but under ten times. This rearrangement joins TRBV20-1 to TRBJ1-6, with D perhaps TRBD1 (5 bases). The germline CDR1 and CDR2 sequences are DFQATT and SNEGSKA (reference sequence). Trimming shortened V by 3 bases and J by 9 bases, and 18 bases separated the two germline ends. The CDR3 consists of 15 residues. The CDR3: CSASRAGRSGSPLHF. The CDR3 coding sequence is TGCAGTGCTAGTAGGGCGGGGCGGTCGGGTTCACCCCTCCACTTT.

This clonotype was picked up a small number of times. The V and J genes are TRBV20-1 and TRBJ1-3, with D tentatively TRBD1 (5 bases). The CDR3 is 15 amino acids. Germline CDR1 DFQATT, CDR2 SNEGSKA (reference sequence). Trimming shortened V by 1 base and J by 1 base, and 11 bases separated the two germline ends. CDR3 nucleotides: TGCAGTGCTAGAGTAAGGGGCAGATCTGGAAACACCATATATTTT. Amino acid sequence: CSARVRGRSGNTIYF.

This chain uses TRBV5-1 with TRBJ2-5; TRBD2 agrees at 8 bases. Germline loops: CDR1 SGHRS, CDR2 YFSETQ. The length of the CDR3 is 16 residues. Unmatched junction bases numbered 7, after V lost 2 bases and J lost 1 base. CDR3 sequence reads: CASSFYERGSQETQYF. The CDR3 nucleotides are TGCGCCAGCAGCTTTTACGAGCGGGGGAGCCAAGAGACCCAGTACTTC.

This clonotype appeared a few times. CDR3 bases: TGTGCCAGCAGCTCCGGGACAACCTTTCCCTACGAGCAGTACTTC. It translates to CASSSGTTFPYEQYF. The J gene is TRBJ2-7, the V gene TRBV12-3 or TRBV12-4, with D possibly being TRBD1 (6 bases). V was clipped by 6 bases and J by 2 bases, with 17 bases between them. This CDR3 region has 15 residues.

The sample holds a few counts of this clonotype. The genes are TRBV11-2 and TRBJ2-4; maybe TRBD2 (7 bases). Looked up from germline, CDR1 is SGHAT and CDR2 is FQNNGV. The CDR3 totals 14 residues. Trimming stripped 8 bases from V and 6 bases from J, with 17 bases between. The CDR3 region is CASRGGGLGNIQYF. CDR3 bases: TGTGCCAGCCGAGGGGGGGGGCTGGGAAACATTCAGTACTTC.

This clonotype was picked up a small number of times. This sequence joins TRBV7-2 and TRBJ1-2; 9 nucleotides line up with TRBD1. The junction had 8 bases not matched to a gene; V was cut back by 2 bases and J by 4 bases. The CDR3 sequence is 16 residues long. CDR1 is SGHTA, CDR2 FQGNSA, per germline. CDR3 loop: CASSLRQGVWFYGYTF. CDR3 coding DNA: TGTGCCAGCAGCTTACGACAGGGGGTCTGGTTCTATGGCTACACCTTC.

This clonotype showed up just a few times. The chain joins TRBV5-1 to TRBJ2-2; the match to TRBD2 covers 9 bases. The V segment lost 4 bases and the J segment 4 bases; nucleotides outside the gene matches: 8. CDR1 SGHRS and CDR2 YFSETQ come from the germline V gene. CDR3 length: 16 residues. CDR3 loop: CASSHSGSLSTGELFF. In DNA, the CDR3 is TGCGCCAGCAGCCATAGCGGGAGCCTAAGCACCGGGGAGCTGTTTTTT.

This chain links TRBV3-1 with TRBJ1-2, with D perhaps matching TRBD1 (6 bases). The CDR3 consists of 13 residues. Per the germline V gene, CDR1 is LGHDT and CDR2 is YNNKEL (reference sequence). Trimming stripped 5 bases from V and 6 bases from J, with 13 bases between. In nucleotides, the CDR3 is TGTGCCAGCAGCGCTCGGGGGCGCGATGGCTACACCTTC. This gives the protein CASSARGRDGYTF.

The chain is built from TRBV7-2 and TRBJ2-7; 8 bases map to TRBD2. V shed 5 bases and J 2 bases; nucleotides not matched to a gene: 11. In germline, CDR1 is SGHTA, CDR2 FQGNSA. The CDR3 is made up of 16 amino acids. The CDR3 DNA follows: TGTGCCAGCAGCCCGCCAGCGGGAGATAACACCTACGAGCAGTACTTC. Its protein product is CASSPPAGDNTYEQYF. The full variable domain, rest sourced from reference TRBV7-2 and TRBJ2-7, is GAGVSQSPSNKVTEKGKDVELRCDPISGHTALYWYRQSLGQGLEFLIYFQGNSAPDKSGLPSDRFSAERTGGSVSTLTIQRTQQEDSAVYLCASSPPAGDNTYEQYFGPGTRLTVT.

The gene calls are TRBV29-1 and TRBJ2-3; D is uncertain. Germline-derived CDR1 and CDR2 are SQVTM and ANQGSEA. The CDR3 has 17 amino acids. With 7 bases removed from V and 0 bases from J, the gap between germline ends came to 23 bases. For the CDR3, the DNA is TGCAGCGCTTTCTCAGTGGGTTCGTCACATAGCACAGATACGCAGTATTTT. Its protein product is CSAFSVGSSHSTDTQYF.